The 21 T cell receptor beta chains presented below share a single source sample, sequenced in a study of cytomegalovirus exposure and HLA in healthy donors. This PCR relied on a set of 60 Vbeta primers and 13 Jbeta primers. Produced via immunoSEQ multiplex PCR; TCRdb's table is partial and in-frame only. The repertoire holds about 60,000 clones, approximately 80% seen once, with 3.3% in the top ten. Source material: PBMCs. The receptor source for this set is a woman between 35 and 50 years old in good health and CMV-seropositive.

This clone came up a few times. The J gene is TRBJ1-3, the V gene TRBV4-1; TRBD1 might be the D (5 bases). The V gene lost 2 bases and the J gene lost 4 bases, with 24 bases spanning the gap. In germline, CDR1 is MGHRA, CDR2 YSYEKL. This CDR3 comprises 19 residues. CDR3 amino acids: CASSQIAVAGRFQGNTIYF. CDR3 DNA: TGCGCCAGCAGCCAAATCGCCGTGGCAGGGCGGTTCCAAGGAAACACCATATATTTT.

The chain recombines TRBV30 with TRBJ1-2, with 7 nucleotides matching TRBD1. V lost 4 bases to trimming and J lost 8 bases; unmatched junction nucleotides: 10. The CDR3 runs 13 residues. Germline CDR1 reads GTSNPN; CDR2 reads SVGIG (reference sequence). In DNA form, the CDR3 reads TGTGCCTGGAAACCCACGACAGGGAGCGGCTACACCTTC. Protein sequence: CAWKPTTGSGYTF.

The chain is built from TRBV19 and TRBJ1-4; D possibly corresponds to TRBD1 (5 bases). V was pared by 5 bases and J by 7 bases, with 8 bases between. CDR1 is LNHDA and CDR2 is SQIVND in the germline V gene (reference sequence). The CDR3 runs to 12 residues. This CDR3 reads CASSLRGEKLFF. The CDR3 coding sequence is TGTGCCAGTAGTTTAAGGGGTGAAAAACTGTTTTTT.

This chain joins TRBV4-3 and TRBJ2-1; 12 bases line up with TRBD2. The CDR3 loop spans 20 amino acids. V lost 1 base to trimming and J lost 0 bases; unmatched junction nucleotides: 10. Germline CDR1 reads LGHNA; CDR2 reads YSLEER. CDR3 DNA: TGCGCCAGCAGCCAAGCCAGACTAGCGGGGGCAACTAGCTCCTACAATGAGCAGTTCTTC. Translated: CASSQARLAGATSSYNEQFF.

V and J are TRBV28 and TRBJ2-5, with a weak D call TRBD2 (6 bases). Trimming shortened V by 3 bases and J by 5 bases, and 10 bases separated the two germline ends. CDR1 is MDHEN and CDR2 is SYDVKM in the germline V gene. The CDR3 runs 13 residues. CDR3: CASSLGGLETQYF. The CDR3 DNA reads TGTGCCAGCAGTTTGGGGGGATTGGAGACCCAGTACTTC.

V gene TRBV7-3 combines with J gene TRBJ2-6, with TRBD1 matching 8 bases. Germline values: CDR1 SGHTA, CDR2 FQGTGA. Unmatched junction bases numbered 6, after V lost 1 base and J lost 1 base. The CDR3 has 18 residues. In nucleotides, the CDR3 is TGTGCCAGCAGCTTAATCGCAGGGGGCGCTTCTGGGGCCAACGTCCTGACTTTC. It specifies CASSLIAGGASGANVLTF.

The V call is TRBV19, the J call TRBJ2-1, with 8 bases fitting TRBD1. The germline gives CDR1 LNHDA, CDR2 SQIVND (reference sequence). The junction had 12 bases not matched to a gene; V was cut back by 6 bases and J by 8 bases. The CDR3 contains 15 residues. CDR3 in DNA: TGTGCCAGTAGGATTCCAGGGGGCGCCATCCATGAGCAGTTCTTC. It yields the protein CASRIPGGAIHEQFF.

V and J are TRBV4-3 and TRBJ2-7; perhaps TRBD1 as D (6 bases). Trimming stripped 0 bases from V and 3 bases from J, with 9 bases between. The germline CDR1 and CDR2 sequences are LGHNA and YSLEER. This CDR3 contains 14 residues. The DNA for the CDR3 is TGCGCCAGCAGCCAAGATAACAGGGACTACGAGCAGTACTTC. Amino acid sequence: CASSQDNRDYEQYF.

As for this clone: Relative to the germline gene, one junction end is altered; a read error may explain this. V usage is TRBV19 and J usage is TRBJ2-2; no firm D call. The CDR3 consists of 14 residues. The germline CDR1 and CDR2 sequences are LNHDA and SQIVND (reference sequence). The CDR3 spells CACRRALGTGELFF. The DNA of the CDR3 is TGTGCCTGTAGGAGAGCGCTTGGCACCGGGGAGCTGTTTTTT.

V usage is TRBV10-3 and J usage is TRBJ1-5, with D unclear. With 11 bases removed from V and 5 bases from J, the gap between germline ends came to 16 bases. The CDR3 is made up of 13 amino acids. CDR1 is ENHRY and CDR2 is SYGVKD in the germline V gene. CDR3 DNA sequence: TGTGCCGCCAAAGAGTCGGGAGATCAGCCCCAGCATTTT. Protein sequence: CAAKESGDQPQHF.

The V call is TRBV28, the J call TRBJ2-6; D unclear. Germline-derived CDR1 and CDR2 are MDHEN and SYDVKM. V was cut by 2 bases and J by 2 bases, with 13 bases left in between. CDR3 length: 17 amino acids. As DNA, the CDR3 is TGTGCCAGCAGTTTACCCAGATTCTTAACTGGGGCCAACGTCCTGACTTTC. Its protein product is CASSLPRFLTGANVLTF.

This clone has more than one count but fewer than ten. The chain links TRBV18 to TRBJ1-1; TRBD1 matches at 7 bases. This CDR3 has 14 residues. J gave up 1 base and V 3 bases, and 2 bases lay outside the gene matches. CDR1 is KGHSH and CDR2 is LQKENI in the germline V gene. CDR3 DNA: TGTGCCAGCTCACCGGGACAGAGGAACACTGAAGCTTTCTTT. Its translation: CASSPGQRNTEAFF.

The chain carries TRBV6-1 and TRBJ2-3, with TRBD2 as a possible D gene (5 bases). From germline, CDR1 is MNHNS and CDR2 SASEGT. The CDR3 is 14 amino acids. Between the trimmed V and J ends, which lost 7 bases and 5 bases, there was a span of 16 bases. This chain's CDR3 is CASNPGLGRDTQYF. CDR3 DNA sequence: TGTGCCAGCAACCCAGGACTGGGGAGAGATACGCAGTATTTT.

The chain combines TRBV29-1 with TRBJ1-1; the D is unclear. Germline CDR1 is SQVTM and CDR2 is ANQGSEA. The CDR3 is 13 amino acids. Trimming cost V 3 bases and J 1 base, with 9 bases left between them. CDR3 DNA sequence: TGCAGCGTTGAGGTCAGAAAGAACACTGAAGCTTTCTTT. This codes for CSVEVRKNTEAFF. The complete variable domain, with remaining parts taken from reference TRBV29-1 and TRBJ1-1, reads SAVISQKPSRDICQRGTSLTIQCQVDSQVTMMFWYRQQPGQSLTLIATANQGSEATYESGFVIDKFPISRPNLTFSTLTVSNMSPEDSSIYLCSVEVRKNTEAFFGQGTRLTVV.

This clone was seen only once. The rearrangement uses TRBV28 and TRBJ2-2; D may be TRBD1 (5 bases). The CDR3 loop spans 16 amino acids. Germline V gives CDR1 MDHEN, CDR2 SYDVKM. V dropped 1 base and J dropped 0 bases, with 9 bases sitting between them. The CDR3 DNA follows: TGTGCCAGCAGTTTATTAGTGGGGCCGAACACCGGGGAGCTGTTTTTT. This codes for CASSLLVGPNTGELFF.

This clone has more than one count but fewer than ten. CDR3 nucleotides: TGTGCCACCAGTCCAGAGAGGGTTCCTCAGCCCCAGCATTTT. Protein product: CATSPERVPQPQHF. This chain joins TRBV15 and TRBJ1-5; D unclear. Germline V CDR1 and CDR2: LNHNV, YYDKDF (reference sequence). The CDR3 spans 14 residues. V was pared by 6 bases and J by 6 bases, with 15 bases between.

The chain joins TRBV11-2 to TRBJ2-5; 7 nucleotides align to TRBD2. The CDR3 loop spans 15 amino acids. The J segment lost 4 bases and the V segment lost 5 bases, leaving 10 bases of the junction unmatched. CDR1 and CDR2 (germline): SGHAT, FQNNGV. In DNA form, the CDR3 reads TGTGCCAGCAGCGACCCTCGGGGCGGGGGAGAGACCCAGTACTTC. This encodes CASSDPRGGGETQYF.

V gene TRBV9 combines with J gene TRBJ2-7, with D perhaps TRBD2 (5 bases). The CDR3 runs to 14 residues. V was cut by 0 bases and J by 0 bases, with 7 bases left in between. CDR1 is SGDLS, CDR2 YYNGEE, per germline. CDR3 DNA sequence: TGTGCCAGCAGCGTAGTGGGGAGCTCCTACGAGCAGTACTTC. Translating it yields CASSVVGSSYEQYF.

V and J are TRBV5-1 and TRBJ2-3; 9 nucleotides agree with TRBD2. Germline values: CDR1 SGHRS, CDR2 YFSETQ. The trim removed 2 bases at V and 4 bases at J, leaving 5 bases unmatched. The CDR3 has 15 residues. CDR3 sequence (DNA): TGCGCCAGCAGCTTAGGCGGGGGGGCTGCAGATACGCAGTATTTT. Translation gives CASSLGGGAADTQYF.

This chain joins TRBV4-1 and TRBJ2-1; D is perhaps TRBD2 (5 bases). This CDR3 is built from 14 residues. Between the trimmed V and J ends, which lost 4 bases and 7 bases, there was a span of 14 bases. Germline V gene sequence: CDR1 MGHRA, CDR2 YSYEKL. CDR3 sequence: CASSPTLRGNEQFF. The CDR3 bases are TGCGCCAGCAGCCCCACCCTAAGAGGGAATGAGCAGTTCTTC.

This clone appeared a few times. The chain recombines TRBV5-1 with TRBJ2-2; TRBD1 matches 7 bases. The germline gives CDR1 SGHRS, CDR2 YFSETQ. This CDR3 contains 14 residues. The J segment lost 7 bases and the V segment lost 4 bases, leaving 7 bases of the junction unmatched. For the CDR3, the DNA is TGCGCCAGCAGCGATCCAGGGGGAAGCGGGGAGCTGTTTTTT. This sequence encodes CASSDPGGSGELFF.